This entry concerns a single T cell receptor (beta chain). Its antigen is still unknown. Sequence at one end of the junction differs from germline and may be a read error. Germline values: CDR1 MNHEY, CDR2 SVGAGI. The CDR3 sequence is 13 residues long. Assay: immunoSEQ multiplex PCR; the TCRdb copy retains only in-frame clones and omits some. The data show roughly 2.2 million clones, with about nine tenths seen just once and 0.37% held by the top ten. The sample belongs to a study of shared clonotypes between healthy human individuals. Points from the study as a whole: Rarefaction exposed incomplete sorted-subset sequencing despite large depth. The small donor group covered limited genetic and exposure diversity. Generally, naive subsets (rather than memory subsets) showed larger estimated richness.

Donors were Caucasian adults residing in Nashville, Tennessee, USA. This TCR came from a man aged 18-30 years in good health. Some clones in this sample may be carry-over from other donors' samples. J is TRBJ2-1 and V is TRBV6-5; no definite D call. Sample: naive CD4+ T cells from PBMCs. Subset meaning: CD45RA+ positively selected. CDR3 region: CASSSQRRGATIF. The CDR3 DNA sequence: TGTGCCAGCAGTTCACAACGCCGCGGCGCCACTATCTTC.